This TCR beta chain stems from a study of blood T cell repertoires in COVID-19. Study-level information: Collection of acute and convalescent COVID-19 samples took place in the United States, Italy and Spain.

As handled by the study authors: Amplification with reference gene primers provided the estimates of nucleated cell counts. Profiling relied on immunoSEQ multiplex PCR, and the TCRdb table lists in-frame clones only, not all of them. Clone size and the V and J calls come from that table; the DNA yielded D and trimming. The sample has 70,000 to 80,000 clones; roughly 86% are singletons. Material: peripheral blood. The receptor was derived from a woman aged 55 to 70 with acute or convalescent COVID-19.

In nucleotides, the CDR3 is TGTGCCAGCAGTGAAGGAGCAGGGTTTTGGAATTCACCCCTCCACTTT. Residues: CASSEGAGFWNSPLHF. This chain links TRBV6-1 with TRBJ1-6, with D possibly matching TRBD1 (5 bases). Germline CDR1 and CDR2: MNHNS and SASEGT. There are 16 residues in the CDR3. V lost 1 base, J lost 7 bases, and 14 bases lay in between.